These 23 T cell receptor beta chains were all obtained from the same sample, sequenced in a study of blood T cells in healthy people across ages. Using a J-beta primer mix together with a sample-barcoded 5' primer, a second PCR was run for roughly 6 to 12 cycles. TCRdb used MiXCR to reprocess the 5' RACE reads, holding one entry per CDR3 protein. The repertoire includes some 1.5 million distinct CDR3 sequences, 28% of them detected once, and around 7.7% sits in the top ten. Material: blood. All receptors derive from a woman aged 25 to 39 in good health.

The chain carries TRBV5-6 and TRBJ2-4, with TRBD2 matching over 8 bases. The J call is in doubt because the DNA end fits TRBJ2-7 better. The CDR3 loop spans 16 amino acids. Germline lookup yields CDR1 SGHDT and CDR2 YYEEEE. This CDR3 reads CASSAGFSGAFYEQYF. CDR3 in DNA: TGTGCCAGCAGCGCAGGCTTTAGCGGGGCCTTCTACGAGCAGTACTTC.

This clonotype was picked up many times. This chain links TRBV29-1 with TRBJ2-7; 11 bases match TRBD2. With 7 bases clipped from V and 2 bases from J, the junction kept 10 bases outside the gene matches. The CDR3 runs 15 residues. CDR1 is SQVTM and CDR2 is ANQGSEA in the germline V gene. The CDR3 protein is CSAMTSGENTYEQYF. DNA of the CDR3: TGCAGCGCCATGACTAGCGGGGAGAACACCTACGAGCAGTACTTC.

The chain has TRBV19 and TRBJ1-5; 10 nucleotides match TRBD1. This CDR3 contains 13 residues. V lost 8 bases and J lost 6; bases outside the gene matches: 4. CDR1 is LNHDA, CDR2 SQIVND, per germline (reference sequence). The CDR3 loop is CASAGTGVQPQHF. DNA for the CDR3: TGTGCCAGTGCCGGGACAGGGGTTCAGCCCCAGCATTTT.

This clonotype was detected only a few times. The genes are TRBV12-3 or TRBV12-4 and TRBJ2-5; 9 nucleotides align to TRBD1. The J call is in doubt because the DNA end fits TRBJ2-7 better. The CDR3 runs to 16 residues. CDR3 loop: CASSLGPPGQGYEQYF. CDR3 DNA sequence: TGTGCCAGCAGCCTAGGGCCCCCGGGACAGGGCTACGAGCAGTACTTC.

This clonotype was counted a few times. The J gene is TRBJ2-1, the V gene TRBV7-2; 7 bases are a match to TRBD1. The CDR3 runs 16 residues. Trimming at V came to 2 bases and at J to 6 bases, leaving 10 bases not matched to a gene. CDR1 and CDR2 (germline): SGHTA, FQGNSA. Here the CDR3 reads CASSLNGRGQFNEQFF. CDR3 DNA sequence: TGTGCCAGCAGCTTAAATGGACGGGGACAGTTCAATGAGCAGTTCTTC.

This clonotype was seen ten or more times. CDR3 DNA sequence: TGTGCCAGCAGCCAAGGGGACTATAGCAATCAGCCCCAGCATTTT. Translation: CASSQGDYSNQPQHF. This chain links TRBV3-1 with TRBJ1-5; possible D gene TRBD1, 5 bases. This CDR3 is built from 15 residues. Germline CDR1 LGHDT, CDR2 YNNKEL (reference sequence). The V and J ends lost 1 base and 0 bases respectively, with 7 bases between them.

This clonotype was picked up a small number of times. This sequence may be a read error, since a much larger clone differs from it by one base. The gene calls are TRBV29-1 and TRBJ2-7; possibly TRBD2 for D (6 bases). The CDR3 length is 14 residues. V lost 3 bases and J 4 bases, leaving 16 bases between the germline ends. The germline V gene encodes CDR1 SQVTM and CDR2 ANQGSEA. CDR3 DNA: TGCAGCGTTGATGGCTTGCGGGGTACTTACGAGCAGTACTTC. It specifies CSVDGLRGTYEQYF.

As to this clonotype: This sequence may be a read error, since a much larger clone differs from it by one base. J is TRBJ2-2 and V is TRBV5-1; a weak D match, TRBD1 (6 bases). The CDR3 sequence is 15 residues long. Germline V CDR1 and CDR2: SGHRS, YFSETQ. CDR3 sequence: CASSPTGFNTGEPFF. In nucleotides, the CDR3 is TGCGCCAGCAGCCCTACAGGGTTTAACACCGGGGAGCCGTTTTTT.

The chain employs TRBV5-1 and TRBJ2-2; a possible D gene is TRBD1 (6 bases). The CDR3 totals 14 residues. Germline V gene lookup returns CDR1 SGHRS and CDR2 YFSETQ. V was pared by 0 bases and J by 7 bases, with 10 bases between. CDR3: CASSLAQGYGELFF. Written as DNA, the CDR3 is TGCGCCAGCAGCTTGGCACAGGGCTACGGGGAGCTGTTTTTT. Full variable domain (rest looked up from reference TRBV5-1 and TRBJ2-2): KAGVTQTPRYLIKTRGQQVTLSCSPISGHRSVSWYQQTPGQGLQFLFEYFSETQRNKGNFPGRFSGRQFSNSRSEMNVSTLELGDSALYLCASSLAQGYGELFFGEGSRLTVL.

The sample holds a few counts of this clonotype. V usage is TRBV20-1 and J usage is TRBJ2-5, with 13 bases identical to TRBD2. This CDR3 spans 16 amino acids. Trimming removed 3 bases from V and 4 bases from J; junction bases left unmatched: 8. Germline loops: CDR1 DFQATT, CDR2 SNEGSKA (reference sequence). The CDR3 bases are TGCAGTGCTAGGGGGACTAGCGGGAACTCTGGAGAGACCCAGTACTTC. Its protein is CSARGTSGNSGETQYF.

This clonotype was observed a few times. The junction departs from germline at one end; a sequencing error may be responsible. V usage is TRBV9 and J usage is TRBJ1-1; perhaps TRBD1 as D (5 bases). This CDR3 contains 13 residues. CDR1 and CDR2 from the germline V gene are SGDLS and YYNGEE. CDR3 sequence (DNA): TGTACCAGCAGCGTAGAAGGGGAATCTGAAGCTTTCTTT. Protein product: CTSSVEGESEAFF.

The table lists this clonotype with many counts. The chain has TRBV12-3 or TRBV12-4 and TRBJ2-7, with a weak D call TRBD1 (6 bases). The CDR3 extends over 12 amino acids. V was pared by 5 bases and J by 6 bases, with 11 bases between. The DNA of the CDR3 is TGTGCCAGCAGTCAACAGGGACCCGAGCAGTACTTC. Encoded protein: CASSQQGPEQYF.

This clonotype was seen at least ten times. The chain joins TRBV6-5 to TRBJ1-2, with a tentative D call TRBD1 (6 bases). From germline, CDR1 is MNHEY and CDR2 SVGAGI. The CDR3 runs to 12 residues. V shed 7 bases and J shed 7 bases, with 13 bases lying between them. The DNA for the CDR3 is TGTGCCAGCATGGGTCAGGGGCTTGGCTACACCTTC. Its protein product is CASMGQGLGYTF.

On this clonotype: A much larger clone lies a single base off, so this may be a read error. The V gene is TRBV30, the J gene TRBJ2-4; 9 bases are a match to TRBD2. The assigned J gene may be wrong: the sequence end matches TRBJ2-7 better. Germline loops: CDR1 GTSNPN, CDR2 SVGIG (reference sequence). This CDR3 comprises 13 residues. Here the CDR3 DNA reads TGTGTCTGGAGTGGCGGGGGGGCCTACGAGCAGTACTTC. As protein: CVWSGGGAYEQYF.

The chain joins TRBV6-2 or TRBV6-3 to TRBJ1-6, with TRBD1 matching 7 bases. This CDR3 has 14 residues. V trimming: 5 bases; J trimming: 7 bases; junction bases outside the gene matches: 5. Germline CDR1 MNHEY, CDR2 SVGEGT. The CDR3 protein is CASSTTGENSPLHF. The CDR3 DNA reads TGTGCCAGCAGTACTACAGGGGAGAATTCACCCCTCCACTTT.

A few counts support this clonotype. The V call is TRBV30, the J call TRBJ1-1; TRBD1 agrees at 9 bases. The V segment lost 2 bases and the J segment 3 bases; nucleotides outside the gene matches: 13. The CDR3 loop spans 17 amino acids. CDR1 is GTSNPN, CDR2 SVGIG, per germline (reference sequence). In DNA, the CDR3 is TGTGCCTGGAGTACACCCCGTACACAGGGGGCGGACACTGAAGCTTTCTTT. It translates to CAWSTPRTQGADTEAFF. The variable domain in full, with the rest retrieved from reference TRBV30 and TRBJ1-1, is SQTIHQWPATLVQPVGSPLSLECTVEGTSNPNLYWYRQAAGRGLQLLFYSVGIGQISSEVPQNLSASRPQDRQFILSSKKLLLSDSGFYLCAWSTPRTQGADTEAFFGQGTRLTVV.

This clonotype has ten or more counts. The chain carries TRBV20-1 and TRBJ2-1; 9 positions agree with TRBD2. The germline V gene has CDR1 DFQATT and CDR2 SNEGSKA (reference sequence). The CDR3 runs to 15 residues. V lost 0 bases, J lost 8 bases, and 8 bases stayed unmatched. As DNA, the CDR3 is TGCAGTGCTAGAGATCCGGCGGGAGGGTTGGATGAGCAGTTCTTC. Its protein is CSARDPAGGLDEQFF.

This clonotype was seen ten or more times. The chain's CDR3 is CASSVGQYYGYTF. For the CDR3, the DNA is TGTGCCAGCAGCGTAGGCCAATACTATGGCTACACCTTC. This chain links TRBV9 with TRBJ1-2; no clear D gene. Germline V gives CDR1 SGDLS, CDR2 YYNGEE. Between the trimmed V and J ends, which lost 0 bases and 3 bases, there was a span of 6 bases. CDR3 length: 13 amino acids.

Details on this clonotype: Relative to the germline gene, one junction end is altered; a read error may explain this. CDR3 nucleotides: TGTGCCAGCAGCCTAACAGGGGGCCGATACAATGAGCGGTTCTTC. As protein: CASSLTGGRYNERFF. This rearrangement joins TRBV7-9 to TRBJ2-1; 9 nucleotides match TRBD1. CDR1 and CDR2 (germline): SEHNR, FQNEAQ (reference sequence). The CDR3 runs to 15 residues.

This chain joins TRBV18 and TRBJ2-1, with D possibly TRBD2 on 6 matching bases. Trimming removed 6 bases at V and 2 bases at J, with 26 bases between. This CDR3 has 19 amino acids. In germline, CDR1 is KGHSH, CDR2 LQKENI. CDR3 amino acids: CASSAKTRSALWAYNEQFF. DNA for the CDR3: TGTGCCAGCTCCGCCAAGACTAGAAGTGCGCTCTGGGCCTACAATGAGCAGTTCTTC.

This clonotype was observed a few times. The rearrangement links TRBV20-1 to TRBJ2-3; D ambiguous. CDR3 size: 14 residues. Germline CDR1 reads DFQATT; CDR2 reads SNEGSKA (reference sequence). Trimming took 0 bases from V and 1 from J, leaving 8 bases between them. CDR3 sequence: CSAREQPGTDTQYF. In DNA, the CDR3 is TGCAGTGCTAGAGAGCAGCCTGGCACAGATACGCAGTATTTT.

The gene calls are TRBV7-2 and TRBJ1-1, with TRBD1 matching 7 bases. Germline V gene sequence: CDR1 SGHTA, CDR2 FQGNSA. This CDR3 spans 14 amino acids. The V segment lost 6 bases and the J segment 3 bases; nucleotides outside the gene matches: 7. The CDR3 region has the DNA TGTGCCAGCAGAAAAAATCAGGGGGACACTGAAGCTTTCTTT. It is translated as CASRKNQGDTEAFF. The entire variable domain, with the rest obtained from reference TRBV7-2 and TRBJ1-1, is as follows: GAGVSQSPSNKVTEKGKDVELRCDPISGHTALYWYRQSLGQGLEFLIYFQGNSAPDKSGLPSDRFSAERTGGSVSTLTIQRTQQEDSAVYLCASRKNQGDTEAFFGQGTRLTVV.

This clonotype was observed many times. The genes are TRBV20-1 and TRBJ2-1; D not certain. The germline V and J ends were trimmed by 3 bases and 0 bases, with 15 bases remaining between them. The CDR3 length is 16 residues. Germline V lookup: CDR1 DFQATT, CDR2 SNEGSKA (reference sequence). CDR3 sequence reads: CSARGHTTNSYNEQFF. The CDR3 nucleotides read TGCAGTGCTAGGGGCCATACTACCAACTCCTACAATGAGCAGTTCTTC.